What follows are 6 T cell receptor beta chains derived from one specimen sequenced in a study of response to subunit inactivated influenza vaccine. TCRdb analysed the RT-PCR reads with MiXCR anew, one entry per CDR3 protein. Among about 570,000 distinct CDR3 sequences listed, over 9% were seen once. These data also featured in a second study, about T cells expressing NK-cell markers. That work contributes: For TCR beta, cDNA was produced by 5'RACE template switching with UMIs.

Sample: PBMCs from blood, taken on the day of vaccination. These receptors originate from a man aged 45-65 years who received an inactivated influenza vaccine.

This clonotype was counted between two and nine times. The chain links TRBV20-1 to TRBJ2-7; D is possibly TRBD2 (6 bases). Trimming cost V 7 bases and J 3 bases, with 13 bases left between them. The V gene's germline CDR1 is DFQATT and CDR2 SNEGSKA (reference sequence). This CDR3 spans 12 amino acids. This chain's CDR3 is CSGRDSHYEQYF. CDR3 DNA: TGCAGTGGGAGGGACTCCCACTACGAGCAGTACTTC.

The V and J genes are TRBV7-6 and TRBJ2-1; no definite D call. The V and J ends lost 2 bases and 9 bases respectively, with 11 bases between them. CDR3 size: 13 residues. From germline, CDR1 is SGHVS and CDR2 FNYEAQ. CDR3 DNA: TGTGCCAGCAGCTTAACGGAAAGTGGTGAGCAGTTCTTC. Translation gives CASSLTESGEQFF.

The V call is TRBV7-2, the J call TRBJ1-6; a possible D gene is TRBD1 (6 bases). The length of the CDR3 is 15 residues. V lost 5 bases and J 6 bases, leaving 14 bases between the germline ends. CDR1 and CDR2 (germline): SGHTA, FQGNSA. CDR3 nucleotides: TGTGCCAGCAGCCCTCGACAGGACGCTAATTCACCCCTCCACTTT. It is translated as CASSPRQDANSPLHF. Looking up the rest from reference TRBV7-2 and TRBJ1-6 gives the full variable domain: GAGVSQSPSNKVTEKGKDVELRCDPISGHTALYWYRQSLGQGLEFLIYFQGNSAPDKSGLPSDRFSAERTGGSVSTLTIQRTQQEDSAVYLCASSPRQDANSPLHFGNGTRLTVT.

There are many counts of this clonotype. The chain has TRBV29-1 and TRBJ2-3; 13 nucleotides match TRBD2. Per germline, CDR1 SQVTM and CDR2 ANQGSEA. There are 16 residues in the CDR3. V dropped 4 bases and J dropped 3; count of bases not matched to a gene: 7. For the CDR3, the DNA is TGCAGCGTTGGGGTGGGACTAGCGGGATATACAGATACGCAGTATTTT. Translating it yields CSVGVGLAGYTDTQYF.

This clonotype appeared a few times. V gene TRBV4-2 combines with J gene TRBJ1-1, with TRBD1 as a possible D gene (5 bases). Germline V gives CDR1 LGHNA, CDR2 YNFKEQ. This CDR3 is 13 amino acids long. Trimming shortened V by 7 bases and J by 4 bases, and 13 bases separated the two germline ends. CDR3 protein: CASIGGGVTEAFF. CDR3 bases: TGTGCCAGCATCGGGGGGGGGGTCACTGAAGCTTTCTTT.

The chain carries TRBV20-1 and TRBJ2-2, with D maybe TRBD1 (5 bases). Trimming stripped 3 bases from V and 1 base from J, with 9 bases between. CDR3 length: 14 amino acids. Germline values: CDR1 DFQATT, CDR2 SNEGSKA (reference sequence). CDR3 residues: CSASRQGNTGELFF. DNA for the CDR3: TGCAGTGCTAGCCGCCAGGGGAACACCGGGGAGCTGTTTTTT.